What follows is one TCR beta chain and its context. This entry comes from a study of cytomegalovirus exposure and HLA in healthy donors. PCR was performed using 60 Vbeta and 13 Jbeta primers. In the authors' workflow: Later, some 79 million unique TCR beta chains were counted in an analysis, and roughly 10 million of them were shared. Profiled with immunoSEQ multiplex PCR; TCRdb holds only in-frame clones, not every one. The V and J calls and the clone size are those of that table, but D and trimming were determined from the DNA. The table has about 160,000 clones, 82% seen once. The sample comprised PBMCs. This receptor was taken from a man in his fifties or sixties in good health and CMV-seropositive.

The CDR3 DNA follows: TGTGCCAGCAGCGAGCAGGGGGCTCCAAACGGGGAGCTGTTTTTT. It encodes CASSEQGAPNGELFF. The rearrangement uses TRBV11-1 and TRBJ2-2; 8 bases are a match to TRBD1. Germline lookup yields CDR1 SGHAT and CDR2 FQDESV (reference sequence). The CDR3 length is 15 residues. The ends lost 5 bases at V and 7 bases at J; junction bases unmatched: 9.